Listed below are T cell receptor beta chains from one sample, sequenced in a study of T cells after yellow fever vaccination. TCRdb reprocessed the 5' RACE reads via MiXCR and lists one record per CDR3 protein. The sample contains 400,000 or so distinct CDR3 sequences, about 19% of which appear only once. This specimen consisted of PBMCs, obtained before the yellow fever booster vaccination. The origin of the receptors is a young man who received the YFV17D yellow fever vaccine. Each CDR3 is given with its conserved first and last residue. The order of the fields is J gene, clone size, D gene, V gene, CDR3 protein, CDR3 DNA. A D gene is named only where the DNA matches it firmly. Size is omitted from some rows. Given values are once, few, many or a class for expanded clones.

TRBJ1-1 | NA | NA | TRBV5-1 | CASSHDSRGAKDTEAFF | TGCGCCAGCAGCCACGACTCGCGGGGGGCTAAGGACACTGAAGCTTTCTTT
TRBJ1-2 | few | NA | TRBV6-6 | CASGSGAEYGYTF | TGTGCCAGCGGGTCAGGGGCCGAGTATGGCTACACCTTC
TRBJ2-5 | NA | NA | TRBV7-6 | CASGDGLQETQYF | TGTGCCAGCGGGGACGGGCTCCAAGAGACCCAGTACTTC
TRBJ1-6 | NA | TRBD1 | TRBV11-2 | CASSTGQGVDTLHF | TGTGCCAGCAGCACCGGACAGGGAGTGGACACCCTCCACTTT
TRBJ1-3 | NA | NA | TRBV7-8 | CASSLGQGRNTIYF | TGTGCCAGCAGCTTAGGGCAGGGGAGAAACACCATATATTTT
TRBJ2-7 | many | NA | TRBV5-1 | CASSLPDSLYEQYF | TGCGCCAGCAGTCTCCCGGACTCCCTCTACGAGCAGTACTTC
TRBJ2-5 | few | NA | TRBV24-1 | CATGPGRAGETQYF | TGTGCCACCGGACCGGGAAGAGCAGGAGAGACCCAGTACTTC
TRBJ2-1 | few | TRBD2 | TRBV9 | CASSGSLAAGRSYNEQFF | TGTGCCAGCAGCGGGAGTCTAGCGGCGGGGCGGTCCTACAATGAGCAGTTCTTC
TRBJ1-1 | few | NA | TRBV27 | CASQPGHRTEAFF | TGTGCCAGCCAACCGGGGCATCGGACTGAAGCTTTCTTT
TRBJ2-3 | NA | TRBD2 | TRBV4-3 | CASSLNGPAGFADTQYF | TGCGCCAGCAGCCTCAATGGGCCAGCGGGGTTTGCAGATACGCAGTATTTT
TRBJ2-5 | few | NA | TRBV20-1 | CSARLDGTHRAAQYF | TGCAGTGCTAGGCTCGACGGGACGCACCGAGCGGCCCAGTACTTC
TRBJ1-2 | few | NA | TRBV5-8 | CASSAYGTYGYTF | TGTGCCAGCAGCGCCTACGGAACCTATGGCTACACCTTC
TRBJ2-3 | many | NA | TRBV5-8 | CASSLRYTDTQYF | TGTGCCAGCAGTCTGAGGTATACAGATACGCAGTATTTT
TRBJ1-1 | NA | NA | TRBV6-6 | CASSYSWGVNTEAFF | TGTGCCAGCAGTTACTCGTGGGGGGTGAACACTGAAGCTTTCTTT